This entry describes one TCR beta chain. Its antigen is unknown. TCR alpha and TCR beta cDNA libraries carrying sample barcodes and UMIs came from 5'RACE with constant-segment primers. TCRdb re-analysed the 5' RACE reads in MiXCR, keeping a single row per CDR3 protein. The repertoire has hundreds of thousands of distinct CDR3 sequences, about 15% of them found once; the top ten carry roughly a fifth. The sample originates from a study of T-cell memory formation after mild COVID-19. The wider study: The study found TCR clusters largely donor specific. Findings and caveats of the study: The CD4+ clones that contracted clustered mainly within CM and EM, and the CD8+ clones concentrated in EMRA. The finding that pre-infection memory included some responding clones suggested that cross-reactive memory joined.

The CDR3 length is 14 residues. Per the germline V gene, CDR1 is LGHNT and CDR2 is FRNRAP. Trimming took 5 bases from V and 3 from J, leaving 13 bases between them. This clonotype was obtained from a man between 18 and 35 years old who had mild COVID-19 (a few samples of this study predate the infection). Cell type and time point are not known. The J gene is TRBJ1-1, the V gene TRBV12-5; D unresolved. Sequenced material: PBMCs or a T cell subset sorted from them (not recorded which). The CDR3 nucleotides are TGTGCTAGTGGTCCCCGGTTAAGAGACACTGAAGCTTTCTTT. It translates to CASGPRLRDTEAFF.